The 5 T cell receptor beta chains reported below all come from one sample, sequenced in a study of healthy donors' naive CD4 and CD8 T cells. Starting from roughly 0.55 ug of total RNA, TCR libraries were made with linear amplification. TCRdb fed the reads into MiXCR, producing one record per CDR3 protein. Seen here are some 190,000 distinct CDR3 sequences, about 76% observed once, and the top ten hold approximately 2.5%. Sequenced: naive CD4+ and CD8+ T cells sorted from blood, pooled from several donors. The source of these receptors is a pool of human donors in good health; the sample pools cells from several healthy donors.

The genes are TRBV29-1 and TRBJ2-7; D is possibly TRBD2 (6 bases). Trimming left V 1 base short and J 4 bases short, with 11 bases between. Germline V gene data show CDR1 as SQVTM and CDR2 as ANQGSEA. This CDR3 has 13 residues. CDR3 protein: CSVEGGGFYEQYF. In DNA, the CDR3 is TGCAGCGTTGAAGGCGGAGGGTTTTACGAGCAGTACTTC.

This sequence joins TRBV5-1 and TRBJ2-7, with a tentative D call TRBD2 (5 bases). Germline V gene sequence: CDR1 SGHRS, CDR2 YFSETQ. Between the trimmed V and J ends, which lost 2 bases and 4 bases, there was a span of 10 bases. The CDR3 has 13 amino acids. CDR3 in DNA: TGCGCCAGCAGCTTAAACGGGGAGTACGAGCAGTACTTC. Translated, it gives CASSLNGEYEQYF. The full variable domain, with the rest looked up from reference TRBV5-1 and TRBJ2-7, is KAGVTQTPRYLIKTRGQQVTLSCSPISGHRSVSWYQQTPGQGLQFLFEYFSETQRNKGNFPGRFSGRQFSNSRSEMNVSTLELGDSALYLCASSLNGEYEQYFGPGTRLTVT.

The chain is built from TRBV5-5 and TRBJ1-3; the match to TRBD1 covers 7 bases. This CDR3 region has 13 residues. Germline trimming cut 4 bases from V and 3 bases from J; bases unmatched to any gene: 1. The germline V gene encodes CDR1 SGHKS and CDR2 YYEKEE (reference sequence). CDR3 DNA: TGTGCCAGCAGCGGGACAGTTGGAAACACCATATATTTT. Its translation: CASSGTVGNTIYF.

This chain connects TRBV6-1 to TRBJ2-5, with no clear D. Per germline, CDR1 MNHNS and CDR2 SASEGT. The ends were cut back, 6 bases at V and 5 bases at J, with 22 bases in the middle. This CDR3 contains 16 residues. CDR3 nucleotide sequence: TGTGCCAGCAGACCGCCGGTGGGGTCAAGTTTCGAGACCCAGTACTTC. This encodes CASRPPVGSSFETQYF.

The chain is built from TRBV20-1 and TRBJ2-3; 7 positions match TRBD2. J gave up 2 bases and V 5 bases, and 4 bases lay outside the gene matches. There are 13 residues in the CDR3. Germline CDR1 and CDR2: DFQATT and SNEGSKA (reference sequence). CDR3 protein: CSARRELTDTQYF. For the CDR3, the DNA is TGCAGTGCTCGGCGGGAGCTCACAGATACGCAGTATTTT.